This T cell receptor (beta chain) was identified in a study of T cell changes during pregnancy in multiple sclerosis (dated by TCRdb to between 2018 and 2021). Study-level background: In women with multiple sclerosis, the researchers looked at how the T cell repertoire shifted as pregnancy progressed.

The CDR3 runs 14 residues from the cysteine to the phenylalanine. The entry retains the CDR3 DNA only, 42 bases that are in frame from base 1. Taken from the germline V gene, the CDR1 and CDR2 loops are SGHTA and FQGNSA. V was cut back by 5 bases and J by 2 bases, leaving a gap of 13 bases between them. As concerns this clone: Its antigen is unknown. Per-base qualities were not stored, and no clone one base away is much larger.

Libraries were constructed by the immunoSEQ multiplex PCR assay. In TCRdb, the immuneACCESS table is reduced to in-frame sequences with V and J assigned. These tables do not hold every clone; where another copy was compared, an unresolved V gene accounts for under half, and the others remain unexplained. For this sample the table gives some 80,000 clones, of which roughly nine tenths were detected only once. About 1.5% of the sample goes to the ten largest clones. This TCR was recovered from a female donor with multiple sclerosis, enrolled in a pregnancy study. The chain was built from TRBV7-2 and TRBJ2-7, with TRBD1 perhaps the D gene, on 6 matching bases. Material: peripheral blood, obtained before pregnancy. The CDR3 protein is CASSIPGAAYEQYF. The nucleotides read TGTGCCAGCAGCATACCAGGGGCAGCCTACGAGCAGTACTTC. Reference TRBV7-2 and TRBJ2-7 genes cover what lies past the CDR3, so the full variable domain is GAGVSQSPSNKVTEKGKDVELRCDPISGHTALYWYRQSLGQGLEFLIYFQGNSAPDKSGLPSDRFSAERTGGSVSTLTIQRTQQEDSAVYLCASSIPGAAYEQYFGPGTRLTVT.